Reported below is one T cell receptor beta chain. The antigen is undetermined. With the 5' RACE reads reprocessed, TCRdb shows one record per CDR3 protein and no DNA. Recorded for this sample: 550,000 or so distinct CDR3 sequences. These data originate in a study of T cells expressing NK-cell markers. Study-wide background: Among the eight sequenced donors, seven tested HCMV-seropositive and one tested seronegative.

Per germline, CDR1 SGDLS and CDR2 YYNGEE. The CDR3 length is 17 residues. Study-wide points: Roughly six of the donors carried dominant NKG2C+ clonotypes that took up roughly 1.0-8% of their CD8+ T cells. HCMV specificity of the expanded NKG2C+ T cell clones stayed unclear. These clonotypes also led the CD3+CD56-NKG2C+ fraction in a handful of donors.

The V gene is TRBV9, the J gene TRBJ2-1; TCRdb's D call, TRBD2, is unchecked because there is no DNA. The sequence was obtained from a man younger than 35 in good health. Sequencing was done on a sample of blood T cells: a sorted CD56 or NKG2C T cell subset, CD4+ or CD8+ T cells, or bulk PBMC T cells (not recorded which). The CDR3 sequence: CASSVDRASGLYNEQFF.